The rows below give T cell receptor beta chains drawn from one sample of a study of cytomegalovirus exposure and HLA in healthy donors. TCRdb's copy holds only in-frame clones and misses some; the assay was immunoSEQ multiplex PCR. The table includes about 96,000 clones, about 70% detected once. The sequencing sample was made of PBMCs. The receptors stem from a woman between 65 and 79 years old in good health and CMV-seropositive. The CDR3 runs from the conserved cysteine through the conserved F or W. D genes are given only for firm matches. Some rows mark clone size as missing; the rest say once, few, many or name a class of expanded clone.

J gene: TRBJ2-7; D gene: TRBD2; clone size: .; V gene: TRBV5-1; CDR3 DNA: TGCGCCAGCAGCTTGGGGTGGGGGGGCGAGCAGTACTTC; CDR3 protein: CASSLGWGGEQYF
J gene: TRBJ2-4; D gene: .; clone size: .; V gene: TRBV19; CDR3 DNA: TGTGCCAGTAGTATTCGGGTCTCCGGCAAAAACATTCAGTACTTC; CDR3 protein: CASSIRVSGKNIQYF
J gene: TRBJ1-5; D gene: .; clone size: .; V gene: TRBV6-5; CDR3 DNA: TGTGCCAGCAGTGAATTCAGGGGTCAGCCCCAGCATTTT; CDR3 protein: CASSEFRGQPQHF
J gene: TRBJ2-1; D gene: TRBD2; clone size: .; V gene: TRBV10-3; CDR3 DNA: TGTGCCATCACGGGACTAGCGGGGGGCTACAATGAGCAGTTCTTC; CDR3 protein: CAITGLAGGYNEQFF
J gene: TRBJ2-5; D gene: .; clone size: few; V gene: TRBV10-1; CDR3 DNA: TGCGCCAGCAGTTTCAGAGGAGAGACCCAGTACTTC; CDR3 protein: CASSFRGETQYF
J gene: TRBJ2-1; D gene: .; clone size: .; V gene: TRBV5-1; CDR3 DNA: TGCGCCAGCAGCTCGCCTTCGAGGGTACCGAGCTCCTACAATGAGCAGTTCTTC; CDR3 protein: CASSSPSRVPSSYNEQFF
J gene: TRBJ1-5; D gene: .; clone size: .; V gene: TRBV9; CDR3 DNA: TGTGCCAGCAGCCCGACAGCCCTTAGCAATCAGCCCCAGCATTTT; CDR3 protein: CASSPTALSNQPQHF
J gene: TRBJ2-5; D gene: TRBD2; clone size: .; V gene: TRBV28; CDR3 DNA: TGTGCCAGCAGTTCCGGACTAGCGTCTCAAGAGACCCAGTACTTC; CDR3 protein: CASSSGLASQETQYF
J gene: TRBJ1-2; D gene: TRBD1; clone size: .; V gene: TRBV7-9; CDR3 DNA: TGTGCCAGCAGCCCCAGAGGGACAGGGGGGTATGGCTACACCTTC; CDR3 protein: CASSPRGTGGYGYTF
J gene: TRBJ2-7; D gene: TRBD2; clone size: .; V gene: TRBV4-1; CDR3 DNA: TGCGCCAGCAGCCCGGGAGGGGGGCTCGAGCAGTACTTC; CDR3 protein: CASSPGGGLEQYF
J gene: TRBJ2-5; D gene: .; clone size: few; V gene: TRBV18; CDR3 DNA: TGTGCCAGCTCACGGAGCTTGCAAGAGACCCAGTACTTC; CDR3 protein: CASSRSLQETQYF
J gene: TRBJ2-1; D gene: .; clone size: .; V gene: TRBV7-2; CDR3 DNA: TGTGCCAGCAGCTTGAGAAGTGGCTCCTACAATGAGCAGTTCTTC; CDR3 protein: CASSLRSGSYNEQFF
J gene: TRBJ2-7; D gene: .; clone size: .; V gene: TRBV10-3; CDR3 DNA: TGTGCCATCAGACGACAGGGCGGGAGGTACGAGCAGTACTTC; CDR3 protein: CAIRRQGGRYEQYF
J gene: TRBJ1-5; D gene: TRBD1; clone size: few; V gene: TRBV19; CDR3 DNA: TGTGCCAGTAGTATGCGACAAGGGGGCCGTCAGCCCCAGCATTTT; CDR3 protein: CASSMRQGGRQPQHF
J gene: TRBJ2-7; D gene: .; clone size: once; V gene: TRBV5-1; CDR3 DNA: TGCGCCAGCAGCTTGACTAGGAGCTCCTACGAGCAGTACTTC; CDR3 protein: CASSLTRSSYEQYF
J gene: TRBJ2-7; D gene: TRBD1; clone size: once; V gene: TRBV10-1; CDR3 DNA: TGCGCCAGCAGTGAGTCGATTGGTGGGACAGAGTACTTC; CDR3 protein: CASSESIGGTEYF
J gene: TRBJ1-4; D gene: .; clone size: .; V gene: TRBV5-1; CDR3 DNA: TGCGCCAGCAGCTCTAACAGGGAGGGTGAAAAACTGTTTTTT; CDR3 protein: CASSSNREGEKLFF
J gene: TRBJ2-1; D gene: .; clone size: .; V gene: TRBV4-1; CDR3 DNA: TGCGCCAGCAGCCAAGACGGAGGTTTGGGTGACAATGAGCAGTTCTTC; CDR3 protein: CASSQDGGLGDNEQFF
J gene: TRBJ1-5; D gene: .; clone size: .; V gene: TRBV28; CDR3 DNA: TGTGCCAGCAGTCTGGGCCGCGAACTCAATCAGCCCCAGCATTTT; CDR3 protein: CASSLGRELNQPQHF
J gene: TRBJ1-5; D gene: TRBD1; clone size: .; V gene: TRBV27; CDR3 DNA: TGTGCCAGCAGTACGAGGGACAGCCTGGGGCCCCAGCATTTT; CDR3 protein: CASSTRDSLGPQHF
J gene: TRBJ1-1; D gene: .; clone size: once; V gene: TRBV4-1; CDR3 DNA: TGCGCCAGCAGCCCAGGGCAGGGCCGGAACACTGAAGCTTTCTTT; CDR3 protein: CASSPGQGRNTEAFF
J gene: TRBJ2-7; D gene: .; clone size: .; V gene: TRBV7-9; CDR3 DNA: TGTGCCAGCAGGTCGACAGCCCAAGTCGGCTACGAGCAGTACTTC; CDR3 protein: CASRSTAQVGYEQYF
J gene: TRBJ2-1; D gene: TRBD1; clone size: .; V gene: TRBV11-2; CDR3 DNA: TGTGCCAGCAGCCCCGGACAGGGAGCTGAGCAGTTCTTC; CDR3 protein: CASSPGQGAEQFF
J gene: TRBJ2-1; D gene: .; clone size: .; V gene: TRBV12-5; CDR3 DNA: TGTGCTAGTGGTTTGGTGCTACTAGCCGGCCTATCCTACAATGAGCAGTTCTTC; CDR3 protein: CASGLVLLAGLSYNEQFF
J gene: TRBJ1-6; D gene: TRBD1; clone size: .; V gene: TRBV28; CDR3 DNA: TGTGCCAGCAGCAGCCCCGGGACAGCGCTCTTTCCCCTCCACTTT; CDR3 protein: CASSSPGTALFPLHF
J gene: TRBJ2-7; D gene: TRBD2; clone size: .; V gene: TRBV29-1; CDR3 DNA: TGCAGCGTTGGGGGACTAGCGGGAGGGACCTACGAGCAGTACTTC; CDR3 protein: CSVGGLAGGTYEQYF
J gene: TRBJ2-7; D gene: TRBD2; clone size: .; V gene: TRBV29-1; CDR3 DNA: TGCAGCGTCTCGACCGGGGGGGAGCAGTACTTC; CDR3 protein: CSVSTGGEQYF
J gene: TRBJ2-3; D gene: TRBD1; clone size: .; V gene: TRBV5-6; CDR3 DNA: TGTGCCAGCAGCTTTACCTTGGACAGGGCAAGGGGTCGGGGTACGCAGTATTTT; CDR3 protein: CASSFTLDRARGRGTQYF
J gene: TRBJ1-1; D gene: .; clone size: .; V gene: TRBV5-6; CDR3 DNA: TGTGCCAGCAGCTTGGATCTGCACACGGGTAATGAAGCTTTCTTT; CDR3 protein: CASSLDLHTGNEAFF
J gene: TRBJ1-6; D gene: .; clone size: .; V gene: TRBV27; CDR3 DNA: TGTGCCAGCAGTTTAAACGGGGGAAGGAATTCACCCCTCCACTTT; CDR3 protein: CASSLNGGRNSPLHF
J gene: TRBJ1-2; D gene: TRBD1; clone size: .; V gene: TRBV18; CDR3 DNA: TGTGCCAGCTCACCAGGGACAGGACCTAACTATGGCTACACCTTC; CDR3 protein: CASSPGTGPNYGYTF
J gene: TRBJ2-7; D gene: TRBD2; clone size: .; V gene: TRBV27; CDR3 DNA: TGTGCCAGCAGTTTCGGTAGCGGGAGGTCCTCCTACGAGCAGTACTTC; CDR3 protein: CASSFGSGRSSYEQYF
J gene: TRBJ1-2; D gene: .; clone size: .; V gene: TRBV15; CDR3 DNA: TGTGCCACCAGCAGAGATACCCAAACTTCTCGACTGAACTATGGCTACACCTTC; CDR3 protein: CATSRDTQTSRLNYGYTF
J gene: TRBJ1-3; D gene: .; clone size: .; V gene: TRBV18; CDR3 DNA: TGTGCCAGCTCACCAGGAGACTCTGGAAACACCATATATTTT; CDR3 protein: CASSPGDSGNTIYF
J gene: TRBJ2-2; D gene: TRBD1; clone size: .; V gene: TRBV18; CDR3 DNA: TGTGCCAGCTCACCACTAAGGGACAGGGGTGCCGGGGAGCTGTTTTTT; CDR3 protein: CASSPLRDRGAGELFF
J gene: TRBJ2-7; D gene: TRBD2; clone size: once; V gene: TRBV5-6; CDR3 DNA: TGTGCCAGCAGCTCGGGACTAGCGGGGGCCCTCTACGAGCAGTACTTC; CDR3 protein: CASSSGLAGALYEQYF
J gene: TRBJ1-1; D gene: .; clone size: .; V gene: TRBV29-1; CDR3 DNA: TGCAGCGTTTCGGTAGGCAGGAAAACTGAAGCTTTCTTT; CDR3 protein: CSVSVGRKTEAFF
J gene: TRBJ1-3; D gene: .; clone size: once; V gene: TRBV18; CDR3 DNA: TGTGCCAGCTCACCGCAGGCCCCTGACTCTGGAAACACCATATATTTT; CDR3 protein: CASSPQAPDSGNTIYF
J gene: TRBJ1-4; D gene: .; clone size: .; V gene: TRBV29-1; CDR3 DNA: TGCAGCGTGGGGGGGCGAGCAAGGAATGAAAAACTGTTTTTT; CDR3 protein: CSVGGRARNEKLFF
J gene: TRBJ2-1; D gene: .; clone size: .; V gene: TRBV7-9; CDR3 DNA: TGTGCCAGCAGCCTCGGTTACAATGAGCAGTTCTTC; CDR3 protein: CASSLGYNEQFF
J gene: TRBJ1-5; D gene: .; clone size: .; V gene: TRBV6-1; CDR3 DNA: TGTGCCAGCAGTGAATCTGGGGGGAATCAGCCCCAGCATTTT; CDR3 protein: CASSESGGNQPQHF
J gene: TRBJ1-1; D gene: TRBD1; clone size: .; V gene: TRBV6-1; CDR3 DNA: TGTGCCAGCAAGGCACCGGGACAGGGCACTGAAGCTTTCTTT; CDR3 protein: CASKAPGQGTEAFF
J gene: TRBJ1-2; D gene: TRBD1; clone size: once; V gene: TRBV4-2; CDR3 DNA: TGTGCCAGCAGCCAAGATGCGTTCCGGGACAGGGAAATTGATGGCTACACCTTC; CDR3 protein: CASSQDAFRDREIDGYTF
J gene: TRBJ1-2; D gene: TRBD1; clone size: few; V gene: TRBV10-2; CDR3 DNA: TGCGCCAGCAGTGACAGGGGGAACTATGGCTACACCTTC; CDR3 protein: CASSDRGNYGYTF
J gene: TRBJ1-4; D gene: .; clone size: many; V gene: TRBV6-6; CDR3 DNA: TGCGCCAGCACGGGACACCTTAATGAAAAACTGTTTTTT; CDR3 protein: CASTGHLNEKLFF
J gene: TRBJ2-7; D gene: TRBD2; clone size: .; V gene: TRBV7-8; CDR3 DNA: TGTGCCAGCAGCTTAGCGTTCTTGGGCGGGGGTTCCTACGAGCAGTACTTC; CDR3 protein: CASSLAFLGGGSYEQYF
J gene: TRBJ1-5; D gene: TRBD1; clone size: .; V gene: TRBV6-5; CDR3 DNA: TGTGCCAGCAGGGATACAGGGGAAGGTCAGCCCCAGCATTTT; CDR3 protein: CASRDTGEGQPQHF
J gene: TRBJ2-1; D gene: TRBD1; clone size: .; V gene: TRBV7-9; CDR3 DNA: TGTGCCAGCAGCCCGAGAGGGGGCGCGGACAATGAGCAGTTCTTC; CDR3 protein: CASSPRGGADNEQFF